This T cell receptor beta chain was identified during a study of T cell responses to AZD1222 COVID-19 vaccine. For the study at large: Recipients boosted at about 4 weeks or about 12 weeks are pooled. General study findings and limits: Epitopes outside B.1.351 and B.1.1.7 mutated regions reportedly drew nearly half of spike TCRs. There were mostly white British donors and more females than males, and clonal diversity was possibly underestimated. The study found Spike-specific TCR breadth and depth rose after two AZD1222 doses.

Turning to this clone: Its matching antigen is unknown.

Per the germline V gene, CDR1 is SGHNT and CDR2 is YYREEE (reference sequence). The CDR3 is 15 residues long. Between the trimmed V and J ends, which lost 5 bases and 3 bases, there was a span of 17 bases. TCRdb's copy holds only in-frame clones and misses some; the assay was immunoSEQ multiplex PCR. The repertoire holds around 100,000 clones, approximately 86% seen once, with approximately 6.8% in the top ten. This TCR derives from an adult in good health. The material sequenced was peripheral blood, taken on day 0 of AZD1222 vaccination. The chain couples TRBV5-4 to TRBJ1-1; maybe TRBD1 (6 bases). Here the CDR3 reads CASRAGQRPDTEAFF. The CDR3 DNA is TGTGCCAGCAGGGCTGGACAGCGACCAGACACTGAAGCTTTCTTT.